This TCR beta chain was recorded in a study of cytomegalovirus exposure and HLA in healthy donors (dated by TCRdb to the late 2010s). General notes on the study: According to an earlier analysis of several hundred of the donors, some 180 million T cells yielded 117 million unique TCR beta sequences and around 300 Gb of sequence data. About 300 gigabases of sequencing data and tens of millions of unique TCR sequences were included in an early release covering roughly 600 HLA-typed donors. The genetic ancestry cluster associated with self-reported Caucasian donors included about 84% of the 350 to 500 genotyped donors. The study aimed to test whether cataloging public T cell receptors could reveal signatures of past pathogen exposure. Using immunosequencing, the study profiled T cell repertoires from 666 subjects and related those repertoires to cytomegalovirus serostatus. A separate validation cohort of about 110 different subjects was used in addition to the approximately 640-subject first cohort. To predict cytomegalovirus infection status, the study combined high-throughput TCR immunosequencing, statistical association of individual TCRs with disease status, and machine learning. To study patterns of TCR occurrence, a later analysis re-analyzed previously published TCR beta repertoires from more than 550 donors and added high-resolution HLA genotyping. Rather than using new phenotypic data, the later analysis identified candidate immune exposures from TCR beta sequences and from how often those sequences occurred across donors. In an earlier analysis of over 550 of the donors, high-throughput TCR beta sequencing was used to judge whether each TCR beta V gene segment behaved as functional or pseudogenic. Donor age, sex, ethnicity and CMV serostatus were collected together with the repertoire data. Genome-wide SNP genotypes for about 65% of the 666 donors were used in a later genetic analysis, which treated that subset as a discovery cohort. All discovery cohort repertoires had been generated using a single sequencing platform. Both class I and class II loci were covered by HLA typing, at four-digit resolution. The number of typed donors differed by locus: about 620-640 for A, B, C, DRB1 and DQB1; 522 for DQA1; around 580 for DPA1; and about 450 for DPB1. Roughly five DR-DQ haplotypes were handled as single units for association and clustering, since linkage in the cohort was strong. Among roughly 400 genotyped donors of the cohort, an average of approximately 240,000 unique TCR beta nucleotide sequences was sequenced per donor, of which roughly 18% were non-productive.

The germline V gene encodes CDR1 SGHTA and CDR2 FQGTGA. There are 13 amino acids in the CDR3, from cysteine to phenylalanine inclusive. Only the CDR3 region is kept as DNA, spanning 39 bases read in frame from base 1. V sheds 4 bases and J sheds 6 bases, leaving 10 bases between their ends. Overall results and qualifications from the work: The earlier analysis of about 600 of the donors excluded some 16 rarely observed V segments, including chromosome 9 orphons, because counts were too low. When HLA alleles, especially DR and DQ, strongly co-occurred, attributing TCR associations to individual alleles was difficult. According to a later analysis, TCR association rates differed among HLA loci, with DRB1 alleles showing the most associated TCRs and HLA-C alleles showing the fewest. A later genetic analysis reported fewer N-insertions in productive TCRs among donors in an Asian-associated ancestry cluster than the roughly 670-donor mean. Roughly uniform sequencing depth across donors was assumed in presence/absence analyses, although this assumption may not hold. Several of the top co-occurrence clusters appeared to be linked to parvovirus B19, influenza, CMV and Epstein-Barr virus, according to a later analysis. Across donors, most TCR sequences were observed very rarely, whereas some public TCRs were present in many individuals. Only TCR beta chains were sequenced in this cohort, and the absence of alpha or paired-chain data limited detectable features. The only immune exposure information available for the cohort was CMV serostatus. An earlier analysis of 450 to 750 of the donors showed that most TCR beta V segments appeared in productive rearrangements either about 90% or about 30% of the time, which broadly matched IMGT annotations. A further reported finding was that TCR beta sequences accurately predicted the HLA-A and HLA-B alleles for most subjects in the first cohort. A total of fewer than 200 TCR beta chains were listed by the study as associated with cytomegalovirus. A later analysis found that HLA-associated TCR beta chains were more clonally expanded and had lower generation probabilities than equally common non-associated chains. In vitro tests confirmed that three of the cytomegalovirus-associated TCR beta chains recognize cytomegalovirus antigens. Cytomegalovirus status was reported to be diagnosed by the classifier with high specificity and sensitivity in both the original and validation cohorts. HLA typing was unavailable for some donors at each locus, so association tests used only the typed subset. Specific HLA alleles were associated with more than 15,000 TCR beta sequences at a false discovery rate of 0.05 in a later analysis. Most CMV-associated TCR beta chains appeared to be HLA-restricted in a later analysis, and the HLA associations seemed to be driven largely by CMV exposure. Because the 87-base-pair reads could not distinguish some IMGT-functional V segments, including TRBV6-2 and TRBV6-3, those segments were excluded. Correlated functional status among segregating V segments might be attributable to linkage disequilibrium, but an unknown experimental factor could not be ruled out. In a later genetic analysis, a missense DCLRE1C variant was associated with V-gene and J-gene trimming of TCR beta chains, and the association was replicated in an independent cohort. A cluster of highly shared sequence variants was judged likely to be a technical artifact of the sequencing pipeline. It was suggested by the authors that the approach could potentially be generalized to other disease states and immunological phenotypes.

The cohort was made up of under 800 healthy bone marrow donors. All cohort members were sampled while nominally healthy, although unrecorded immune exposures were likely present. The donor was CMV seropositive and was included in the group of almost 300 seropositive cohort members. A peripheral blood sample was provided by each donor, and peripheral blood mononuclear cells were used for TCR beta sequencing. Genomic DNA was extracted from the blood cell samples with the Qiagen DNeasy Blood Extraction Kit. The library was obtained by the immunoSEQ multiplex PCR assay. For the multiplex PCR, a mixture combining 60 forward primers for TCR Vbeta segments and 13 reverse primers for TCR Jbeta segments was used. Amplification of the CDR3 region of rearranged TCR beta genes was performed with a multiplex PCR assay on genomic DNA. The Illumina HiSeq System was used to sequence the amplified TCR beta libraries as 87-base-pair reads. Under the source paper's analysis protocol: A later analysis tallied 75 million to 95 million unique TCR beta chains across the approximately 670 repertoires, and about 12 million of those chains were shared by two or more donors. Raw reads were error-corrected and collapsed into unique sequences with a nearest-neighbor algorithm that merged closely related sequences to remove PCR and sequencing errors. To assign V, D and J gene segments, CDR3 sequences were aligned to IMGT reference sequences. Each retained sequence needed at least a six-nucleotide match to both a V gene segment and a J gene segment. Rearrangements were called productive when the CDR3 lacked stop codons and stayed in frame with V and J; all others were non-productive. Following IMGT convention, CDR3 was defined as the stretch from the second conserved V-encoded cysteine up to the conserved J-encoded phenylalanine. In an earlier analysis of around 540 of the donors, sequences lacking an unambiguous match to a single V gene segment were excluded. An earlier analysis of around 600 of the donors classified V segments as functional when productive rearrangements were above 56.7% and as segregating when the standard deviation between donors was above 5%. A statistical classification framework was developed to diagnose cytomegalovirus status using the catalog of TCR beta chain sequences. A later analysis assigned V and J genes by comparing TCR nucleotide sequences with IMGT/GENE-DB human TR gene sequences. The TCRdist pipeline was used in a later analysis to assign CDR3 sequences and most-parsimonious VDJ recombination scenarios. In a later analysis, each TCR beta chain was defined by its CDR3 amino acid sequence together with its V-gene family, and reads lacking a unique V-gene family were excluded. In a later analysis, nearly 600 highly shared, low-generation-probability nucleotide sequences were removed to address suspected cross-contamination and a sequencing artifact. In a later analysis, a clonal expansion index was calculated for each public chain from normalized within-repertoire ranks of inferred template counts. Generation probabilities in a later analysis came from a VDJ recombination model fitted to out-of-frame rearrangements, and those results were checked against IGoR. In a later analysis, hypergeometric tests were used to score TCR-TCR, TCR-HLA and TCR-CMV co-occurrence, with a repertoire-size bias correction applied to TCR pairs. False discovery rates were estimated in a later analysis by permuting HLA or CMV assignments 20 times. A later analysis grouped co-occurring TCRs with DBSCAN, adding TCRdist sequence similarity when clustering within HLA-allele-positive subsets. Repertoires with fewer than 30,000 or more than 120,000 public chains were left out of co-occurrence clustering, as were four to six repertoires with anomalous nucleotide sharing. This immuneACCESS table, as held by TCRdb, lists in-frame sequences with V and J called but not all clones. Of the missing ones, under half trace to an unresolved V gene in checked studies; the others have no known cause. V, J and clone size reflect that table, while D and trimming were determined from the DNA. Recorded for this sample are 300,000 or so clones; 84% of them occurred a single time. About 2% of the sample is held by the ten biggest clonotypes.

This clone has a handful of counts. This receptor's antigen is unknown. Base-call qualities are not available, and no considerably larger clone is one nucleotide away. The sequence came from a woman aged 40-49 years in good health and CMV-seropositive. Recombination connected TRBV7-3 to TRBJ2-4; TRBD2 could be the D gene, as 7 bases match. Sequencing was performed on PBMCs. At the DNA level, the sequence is TGTGCCAGCAGCTCAGGGGAGGGAAACATTCAGTACTTC. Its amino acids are CASSSGEGNIQYF.